The entry that follows covers one TCR beta chain sequence. The target antigen is unknown. This record comes from a study of shared clonotypes between healthy human individuals. Findings and caveats of the study: It was observed that approximately 5% of naive CD4 clonotypes were shared across a handful of donors. Depth of sequencing was expected to influence donor clonotype sharing.

This was a deep-level run. Using immunoSEQ multiplex PCR, the repertoire was profiled, and TCRdb retains in-frame clones only, with some absent. The data hold about 2.4 million clones, with approximately 93% observed a single time. Donors had no recently reported acute infections or vaccinations and were HIV-negative. The V gene's germline CDR1 is SGHRS and CDR2 YFSETQ. The CDR3 is made up of 16 amino acids. Deletions cut 0 bases from V and 4 bases from J, with 16 bases between. The receptor was derived from a man aged 18 to 35 in good health. Some clones in this sample may be carry-over from other donors' samples. The sequencing input was naive CD4+ T cells from PBMCs. Noted subset: CD45RA+ positively selected. V and J are TRBV5-1 and TRBJ2-5, with D perhaps matching TRBD1 (6 bases). The CDR3 nucleotides are TGCGCCAGCAGCTTGGCCTGGGACACCCGCCGAGAGACCCAGTACTTC. Protein sequence: CASSLAWDTRRETQYF. Full variable domain (missing parts from reference TRBV5-1 and TRBJ2-5): KAGVTQTPRYLIKTRGQQVTLSCSPISGHRSVSWYQQTPGQGLQFLFEYFSETQRNKGNFPGRFSGRQFSNSRSEMNVSTLELGDSALYLCASSLAWDTRRETQYFGPGTRLLVL.